The 16 T cell receptor beta chains presented below share a single source sample, sequenced in a study of technical replicates of blood from a handful of donors. TCRdb keeps only in-frame clones here, not all; method: immunoSEQ multiplex PCR. The sample lists around 90,000 clones; about 94% were seen once. Sequenced material: T cells isolated from PBMCs. The source of these receptors is a human donor in good health.

This clone was recorded only once. The chain is built from TRBV7-9 and TRBJ2-3, with no clear D. The CDR3 runs to 12 residues. V was shortened by 5 bases and J by 4 bases, with 7 bases between the two germline ends. Germline CDR1 SEHNR, CDR2 FQNEAQ (reference sequence). CDR3 loop: CASSPPSDTQYF. CDR3 coding DNA: TGTGCCAGCAGCCCCCCTTCAGATACGCAGTATTTT.

The chain combines TRBV28 with TRBJ2-7; D is perhaps TRBD1 (5 bases). From germline, CDR1 is MDHEN and CDR2 SYDVKM. V was shortened by 1 base and J by 2 bases, with 9 bases between the two germline ends. The CDR3 has 14 amino acids. CDR3 residues: CASSLLGDTYEQYF. The CDR3, as DNA: TGTGCCAGCAGTTTATTAGGGGATACCTACGAGCAGTACTTC.

V and J are TRBV4-1 and TRBJ2-7, with D possibly matching TRBD2 (5 bases). Trimming shortened V by 6 bases and J by 6 bases, and 9 bases separated the two germline ends. CDR3 length: 11 residues. The germline V gene encodes CDR1 MGHRA and CDR2 YSYEKL. DNA of the CDR3: TGCGCCAGCAGAGCGGCGGGCGAGCAGTACTTC. It codes for CASRAAGEQYF.

The CDR3 protein is CASSPGTDTQYF. In DNA, the CDR3 is TGTGCCAGCAGCCCAGGCACAGATACGCAGTATTTT. The V gene is TRBV7-3, the J gene TRBJ2-3; the D is unclear. The ends were cut back, 5 bases at V and 1 base at J, with 4 bases in the middle. Germline CDR1 and CDR2: SGHTA and FQGTGA. The CDR3 has 12 amino acids.

V usage is TRBV29-1 and J usage is TRBJ1-1; TRBD1 is a possible D gene (6 bases). V lost 4 bases and J lost 0, with 12 bases in between. The germline CDR1 and CDR2 sequences are SQVTM and ANQGSEA. The CDR3 has 14 amino acids. The CDR3 loop reads CSVGGLTMNTEAFF. The CDR3 DNA follows: TGCAGCGTTGGGGGGCTGACTATGAACACTGAAGCTTTCTTT.

As DNA, the CDR3 is TGTGCCAGCAGCGTAGCGGGGGATACCTACGAGCAGTACTTC. Its translation: CASSVAGDTYEQYF. This chain connects TRBV9 to TRBJ2-7; TRBD2 might be the D (6 bases). This CDR3 spans 14 amino acids. Germline V gene lookup returns CDR1 SGDLS and CDR2 YYNGEE. The ends were cut back, 0 bases at V and 2 bases at J, with 9 bases in the middle.

The rearrangement joins TRBV7-8 to TRBJ2-1; 8 positions match TRBD2. The V and J ends lost 5 bases and 6 bases, in that order; junction bases with no gene match: 9. Germline lookup yields CDR1 SGHVS and CDR2 FQNEAQ. The CDR3 consists of 15 residues. The CDR3 region has the DNA TGTGCCAGCAGCCCCCCAGAGCGGGAGCTCAATGAGCAGTTCTTC. Translated: CASSPPERELNEQFF.

The rearrangement links TRBV30 to TRBJ2-7, with 15 bases that match TRBD2. CDR3 length: 14 residues. J gave up 6 bases and V 5 bases, and 5 bases lay outside the gene matches. Germline V lookup: CDR1 GTSNPN, CDR2 SVGIG (reference sequence). CDR3 DNA: TGTGCCTGGGGACTAGCGGGAGGGCCCGGCGAGCAGTACTTC. Translated, it gives CAWGLAGGPGEQYF.

The CDR3 reads CASGGDLYNEQFF. The DNA of the CDR3 is TGTGCCAGCGGGGGGGACTTATACAATGAGCAGTTCTTC. The chain recombines TRBV6-5 with TRBJ2-1; 7 bases align to TRBD2. After removal of 8 bases from V and 4 bases from J, the junction contained 5 bases not matched to a gene. This CDR3 comprises 13 residues. Germline CDR1 and CDR2: MNHEY and SVGAGI.

CDR3 loop: CASSLRTGLSDYEQYF. The CDR3, as DNA: TGCGCCAGCAGCCTTCGGACAGGACTATCGGACTACGAGCAGTACTTC. V gene TRBV4-1 combines with J gene TRBJ2-7; a weak D match, TRBD1 (7 bases). Trimming stripped 4 bases from V and 3 bases from J, with 19 bases between. CDR1 and CDR2 from the germline V gene are MGHRA and YSYEKL. The CDR3 is made up of 16 amino acids.

The genes are TRBV19 and TRBJ2-7, with TRBD1 matching over 9 bases. CDR3 length: 16 residues. V shed 5 bases, J shed 2 bases, and the junction held 10 bases outside the gene matches. Per germline, CDR1 LNHDA and CDR2 SQIVND (reference sequence). CDR3: CASSYYRDRVTYEQYF. Here the CDR3 DNA reads TGTGCCAGTAGTTACTACCGGGACAGGGTAACCTACGAGCAGTACTTC. The variable domain in full, completed from reference TRBV19 and TRBJ2-7, reads DGGITQSPKYLFRKEGQNVTLSCEQNLNHDAMYWYRQDPGQGLRLIYYSQIVNDFQKGDIAEGYSVSREKKESFPLTVTSAQKNPTAFYLCASSYYRDRVTYEQYFGPGTRLTVT.

The V call is TRBV27, the J call TRBJ1-5; TRBD1 matches at 8 bases. J gave up 8 bases and V 6 bases, and 9 bases lay outside the gene matches. CDR1 and CDR2 from the germline V gene are MNHEY and SMNVEV (reference sequence). There are 14 residues in the CDR3. CDR3 loop: CASSQGQAEEPQHF. CDR3 nucleotides: TGTGCCAGCAGCCAGGGACAGGCGGAGGAGCCCCAGCATTTT.

The chain recombines TRBV19 with TRBJ2-7, with D possibly being TRBD2 (6 bases). This CDR3 region has 14 residues. The V end was cut by 3 bases, the J end by 3 bases, with 12 bases between. Germline lookup yields CDR1 LNHDA and CDR2 SQIVND (reference sequence). The chain's CDR3 is CASSMWGDLYEQYF. CDR3 coding DNA: TGTGCCAGTAGTATGTGGGGGGACCTCTACGAGCAGTACTTC.

This chain joins TRBV29-1 and TRBJ1-2; TRBD1 matches at 9 bases. CDR1 and CDR2 from the germline V gene are SQVTM and ANQGSEA. The CDR3 is 14 residues long. V shed 3 bases and J 8 bases; nucleotides not matched to a gene: 10. CDR3 in amino acids: CSVERDREDIGYTF. CDR3 bases: TGCAGCGTTGAGAGGGACAGGGAAGACATAGGCTACACCTTC. The variable domain in full, with the rest retrieved from reference TRBV29-1 and TRBJ1-2, is SAVISQKPSRDICQRGTSLTIQCQVDSQVTMMFWYRQQPGQSLTLIATANQGSEATYESGFVIDKFPISRPNLTFSTLTVSNMSPEDSSIYLCSVERDREDIGYTFGSGTRLTVV.

The rearrangement joins TRBV7-6 to TRBJ2-3, with TRBD2 matching over 12 bases. This CDR3 region has 16 residues. CDR1 is SGHVS and CDR2 is FNYEAQ in the germline V gene. After removal of 5 bases from V and 6 bases from J, the junction contained 9 bases not matched to a gene. The CDR3 spells CASSLGLAGFGDTQYF. The CDR3 DNA sequence: TGTGCCAGCAGCCTAGGACTAGCGGGATTCGGGGATACGCAGTATTTT.

V is TRBV18 and J is TRBJ2-1; 8 bases fit TRBD1. Germline V CDR1 and CDR2: KGHSH, LQKENI. This CDR3 is 16 amino acids long. Trimming cost V 0 bases and J 5 bases; bases outside gene matches: 6. This CDR3 reads CASSPPFTGGNNEQFF. In DNA form, the CDR3 reads TGTGCCAGCTCACCACCCTTTACAGGGGGAAACAATGAGCAGTTCTTC.